The TCR beta chain under discussion was sequenced for a study of T cells in Graves' hyperthyroidism and ophthalmopathy. V shed 7 bases, J shed 2 bases, and the junction held 10 bases outside the gene matches. This CDR3 has 15 amino acids. The germline V gene has CDR1 SGHAT and CDR2 FQNNGV. This clonotype was seen many times. The antigen remains undetermined. Pregnant or lactating patients were excluded, as were those with uncontrolled infection or other autoimmune disease. Clinical symptoms, serum thyroxine, TRAb, thyroid ultrasound and orbital computed tomography established diagnosis. Amplification targeted TCR beta CDR3 regions from RNA transcripts. First-round RT-PCR with HTBI primers amplified the TCR CDR3 region. TCRdb called the multiplex PCR reads again in MiXCR, with one record for every CDR3 protein. Here the sample spans some 720,000 distinct CDR3 sequences, about 15% being singletons. Findings and caveats of the study: Ophthalmopathy was told apart from stable hyperthyroidism by a 13 V-J model.

The chain is built from TRBV11-2 and TRBJ2-7; 8 bases agree with TRBD2. This clonotype was sampled from a man aged 18-30 years with Graves' hyperthyroidism. Sequenced sample: blood. CDR3 protein: CASTVSGGPAYEQYF. CDR3 in DNA: TGTGCCAGCACCGTCTCGGGAGGGCCTGCCTACGAGCAGTACTTC.